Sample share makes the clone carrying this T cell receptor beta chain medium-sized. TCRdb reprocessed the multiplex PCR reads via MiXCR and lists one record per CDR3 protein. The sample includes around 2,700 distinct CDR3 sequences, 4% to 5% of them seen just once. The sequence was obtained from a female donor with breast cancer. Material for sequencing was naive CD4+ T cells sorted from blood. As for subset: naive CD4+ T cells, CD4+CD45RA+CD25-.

The CDR3 sequence: CASSSPTTYGYTF. The CDR3, as DNA: TGTGCCAGCAGTTCACCTACCACCTATGGCTACACCTTC. The chain recombines TRBV12-3 or TRBV12-4 with TRBJ1-2; D gene ambiguous. The CDR3 runs to 13 residues. V lost 4 bases and J lost 4, with 10 bases in between.